Below are 25 T cell receptor beta chains sequenced from a single sample in a study of blood T cell repertoires in COVID-19. The data were produced by immunoSEQ multiplex PCR, yet TCRdb's version contains in-frame clones alone and is incomplete. The sample has tens of thousands of clones; roughly four fifths are singletons. Sequencing was performed on peripheral blood. The receptors shown here come from a human donor in a cohort sampled during active COVID-19.

This clone was recorded once. This sequence joins TRBV29-1 and TRBJ2-2; possibly TRBD1 for D (6 bases). The germline CDR1 and CDR2 sequences are SQVTM and ANQGSEA. Trimming cost V 3 bases and J 4 bases, with 9 bases left between them. The CDR3 consists of 13 residues. In DNA form, the CDR3 reads TGCAGCGTTGACACAGGGTTCACCGGGGAGCTGTTTTTT. This sequence encodes CSVDTGFTGELFF.

This clone occurred once. This chain uses TRBV19 with TRBJ2-1, with 13 bases matching TRBD2. The length of the CDR3 is 14 residues. V lost 7 bases to trimming and J lost 7 bases; unmatched junction nucleotides: 4. Per the germline V gene, CDR1 is LNHDA and CDR2 is SQIVND (reference sequence). For the CDR3, the DNA is TGTGCCAGTACCGGACTAGCGGGAGAAAATGAGCAGTTCTTC. As protein: CASTGLAGENEQFF.

The rearrangement joins TRBV3-1 (or the pseudogene TRBV3-2) to TRBJ2-1, with TRBD2 matching 9 bases. The CDR3 extends over 16 amino acids. CDR1 is LGHDT and CDR2 is YNNKEL in the germline V gene (reference sequence). J lost 4 bases, V lost 0 bases, and 4 bases had no gene match. The CDR3 spells CASSQDQLAGYNEQFF. The CDR3 nucleotides read TGTGCCAGCAGCCAAGATCAGCTAGCGGGGTACAATGAGCAGTTCTTC.

The chain has TRBV9 and TRBJ2-1; TRBD2 matches 9 bases. CDR1 and CDR2 from the germline V gene are SGDLS and YYNGEE. This CDR3 has 16 residues. After removal of 3 bases from V and 3 bases from J, the junction contained 7 bases not matched to a gene. CDR3 bases: TGTGCCAGCAGCGCCCCCCAAGCGGGGGGCTACAATGAGCAGTTCTTC. Translated: CASSAPQAGGYNEQFF.

The V and J genes are TRBV12-3 or TRBV12-4 and TRBJ1-5, with D possibly matching TRBD1 (5 bases). The V gene lost 6 bases and the J gene lost 5 bases, with 11 bases spanning the gap. The CDR3 totals 13 residues. CDR3 in amino acids: CASSPDIYQPQHF. CDR3 DNA: TGTGCCAGCAGCCCGGACATTTATCAGCCCCAGCATTTT.

The V and J genes are TRBV12-3 or TRBV12-4 and TRBJ1-2; maybe TRBD1 (5 bases). The V end lost 6 bases, the J end lost 6 bases, and 14 bases lay between the germline ends. CDR3 length equals 13 residues. The CDR3 region is CASSFDSFDGYTF. In DNA, the CDR3 is TGTGCCAGCAGCTTCGACAGTTTTGATGGCTACACCTTC.

In its sample, this clone was seen a few times. The V and J genes are TRBV6-1 and TRBJ1-6; D remains ambiguous. The CDR3 runs 16 residues. CDR1 and CDR2 (germline): MNHNS, SASEGT. Trimming shortened V by 4 bases and J by 8 bases, and 18 bases separated the two germline ends. This chain's CDR3 is CASSVVEAPADSPLHF. Written as DNA, the CDR3 is TGTGCCAGCAGTGTGGTAGAGGCTCCAGCCGATTCACCCCTCCACTTT.

V is TRBV5-4 and J is TRBJ1-1, with 7 nucleotides matching TRBD1. V shed 4 bases and J 5 bases; nucleotides not matched to a gene: 8. CDR3 length: 14 amino acids. Germline CDR1 is SGHNT and CDR2 is YYREEE (reference sequence). The CDR3 coding sequence is TGTGCCAGCAGCCGAGACAGGGTAGGGACTGAAGCTTTCTTT. Residues: CASSRDRVGTEAFF.

The J gene is TRBJ2-7, the V gene TRBV27, with D maybe TRBD1 (6 bases). V dropped 3 bases and J dropped 1 base, with 16 bases sitting between them. Germline lookup yields CDR1 MNHEY and CDR2 SMNVEV (reference sequence). The CDR3 extends over 16 amino acids. CDR3 region: CASSFSTGTKSYEQYF. In nucleotides, the CDR3 is TGTGCCAGCAGTTTCTCGACCGGGACAAAATCCTACGAGCAGTACTTC.

The gene calls are TRBV29-1 and TRBJ1-4; D remains ambiguous. The V gene's germline CDR1 is SQVTM and CDR2 ANQGSEA. The CDR3 totals 13 residues. Trimming took off 3 bases at V and 1 base at J, with 6 bases between the two ends. The CDR3 bases are TGCAGCGTTGACGGAGGAACTAATGAAAAACTGTTTTTT. This encodes CSVDGGTNEKLFF.

The chain links TRBV12-3 or TRBV12-4 to TRBJ2-4; a weak D match, TRBD1 (5 bases). V lost 2 bases, J lost 16 bases, and 12 bases lay in between. The CDR3 runs to 11 residues. The DNA for the CDR3 is TGTGCCAGCAGTTTAACAGGTCCTCAATACTTC. It specifies CASSLTGPQYF.

The chain links TRBV19 to TRBJ1-5; 8 nucleotides align to TRBD1. CDR3 size: 15 residues. The trim removed 4 bases at V and 4 bases at J, leaving 6 bases unmatched. Germline loops: CDR1 LNHDA, CDR2 SQIVND (reference sequence). The CDR3 loop is CASSTDRGENQPQHF. CDR3 bases: TGTGCCAGTAGTACTGACAGGGGAGAGAATCAGCCCCAGCATTTT. Filled out from reference TRBV19 and TRBJ1-5, the complete variable domain reads DGGITQSPKYLFRKEGQNVTLSCEQNLNHDAMYWYRQDPGQGLRLIYYSQIVNDFQKGDIAEGYSVSREKKESFPLTVTSAQKNPTAFYLCASSTDRGENQPQHFGDGTRLSIL.

The V gene is TRBV6-5, the J gene TRBJ2-3; TRBD2 is a possible D gene (7 bases). Germline lookup yields CDR1 MNHEY and CDR2 SVGAGI. The CDR3 is 15 residues long. Trimming pared 7 bases from V and 7 bases from J, leaving 21 bases between. The CDR3 nucleotides read TGTGCCAGCACCAGCCTAGGGGGGGCCCCACATACGCAGTATTTT. As protein: CASTSLGGAPHTQYF.

This rearrangement joins TRBV6-5 to TRBJ2-1, with 8 bases identical to TRBD2. V dropped 11 bases and J dropped 6; count of bases not matched to a gene: 3. The CDR3 is made up of 11 amino acids. Germline V gene lookup returns CDR1 MNHEY and CDR2 SVGAGI. The CDR3, as DNA: TGTGCCTGCGGGACTAGCAATGAGCAGTTCTTC. Protein sequence: CACGTSNEQFF.

This chain uses TRBV19 with TRBJ1-2; TRBD1 aligns across 7 bases. Germline assignment: CDR1 LNHDA and CDR2 SQIVND (reference sequence). The CDR3 runs 12 residues. V lost 6 bases and J lost 7; bases outside the gene matches: 5. The CDR3 spells CASRSGGIGYTF. The CDR3 coding sequence is TGTGCCAGTAGGTCAGGGGGAATTGGCTACACCTTC.

The chain uses TRBV7-9 and TRBJ2-1, with 10 bases fitting TRBD2. Trimming cost V 1 base and J 1 base; bases outside gene matches: 7. This CDR3 region has 18 residues. Germline V gene sequence: CDR1 SEHNR, CDR2 FQNEAQ (reference sequence). The CDR3 sequence is CASSLGRTSGRSYNEQFF. The CDR3 nucleotides read TGTGCCAGCAGCTTAGGGCGGACTAGCGGTAGGTCCTACAATGAGCAGTTCTTC.

The chain carries TRBV5-4 and TRBJ1-4, with TRBD1 matching 8 bases. Germline V lookup: CDR1 SGHNT, CDR2 YYREEE (reference sequence). Trimming removed 0 bases from V and 5 bases from J; junction bases left unmatched: 6. CDR3 length: 16 residues. The CDR3 protein is CASSLEAGGRNEKLFF. The CDR3 region has the DNA TGTGCCAGCAGCTTGGAAGCAGGGGGCCGGAATGAAAAACTGTTTTTT.

The table lists this clone with a count of one. The V gene is TRBV9, the J gene TRBJ2-1, with 15 bases aligning to TRBD2. This CDR3 is built from 19 residues. V shed 0 bases, J shed 5 bases, and the junction held 9 bases outside the gene matches. The germline V gene encodes CDR1 SGDLS and CDR2 YYNGEE. The CDR3, as DNA: TGTGCCAGCAGCGTAGCTAGCCTGGGACTAGCGGGAGGCAACAATGAGCAGTTCTTC. It translates to CASSVASLGLAGGNNEQFF.

V usage is TRBV2 and J usage is TRBJ2-1, with 8 bases lining up with TRBD2. V shed 4 bases, J shed 4 bases, and the junction held 6 bases outside the gene matches. CDR1 SNHLY and CDR2 FYNNEI come from the germline V gene. The CDR3 covers 15 residues. In DNA form, the CDR3 reads TGTGCCAGCAGTGTAGGCGGGAGGCTTTACAATGAGCAGTTCTTC. Amino acid sequence: CASSVGGRLYNEQFF.

The CDR3 region has the DNA TGTGCCAGCAGCCAAGGGCCGACAGGGACGAGTGGCTACACCTTC. As protein: CASSQGPTGTSGYTF. The rearrangement links TRBV3-1 (or the pseudogene TRBV3-2) to TRBJ1-2; 7 nucleotides line up with TRBD1. The germline V gene encodes CDR1 LGHDT and CDR2 YNNKEL (reference sequence). The CDR3 covers 15 residues. Trimming at V came to 1 base and at J to 7 bases, leaving 9 bases not matched to a gene.

The CDR3, as DNA: TGTGCCAGCTCACCACCGCTACTCGGCTACACCTTC. As protein: CASSPPLLGYTF. The chain uses TRBV18 and TRBJ1-2; the D is unclear. This CDR3 spans 12 amino acids. V was clipped by 0 bases and J by 8 bases, with 7 bases between them. CDR1 and CDR2 (germline): KGHSH, LQKENI.

The V gene is TRBV24-1, the J gene TRBJ2-2, with TRBD1 as a possible D gene (6 bases). V dropped 3 bases and J dropped 3 bases, with 16 bases sitting between them. This CDR3 region has 17 residues. Per the germline V gene, CDR1 is KGHDR and CDR2 is SFDVKD. CDR3 bases: TGTGCCACCAGTGATCCCCACAGGGAACCGTACACCGGGGAGCTGTTTTTT. The encoded protein is CATSDPHREPYTGELFF.

This sequence joins TRBV29-1 and TRBJ2-1, with a tentative D call TRBD1 (6 bases). In germline, CDR1 is SQVTM, CDR2 ANQGSEA. This CDR3 has 18 amino acids. Trimming left V 4 bases short and J 1 base short, with 23 bases between. DNA for the CDR3: TGCAGCGTTGTAAGTTGGGTAACAGGGTACTCTTCCTACAATGAGCAGTTCTTC. Its translation: CSVVSWVTGYSSYNEQFF.

This clone showed up just a few times. The chain links TRBV7-6 to TRBJ2-1, with 11 bases fitting TRBD2. The CDR3 spans 15 residues. Trimming cost V 5 bases and J 9 bases; bases outside gene matches: 9. CDR1 and CDR2 from the germline V gene are SGHVS and FNYEAQ. CDR3 residues: CASSAVSGGESEQFF. The CDR3 coding sequence is TGTGCCAGCAGCGCCGTTAGCGGGGGGGAAAGTGAGCAGTTCTTC.

CDR3 coding DNA: TGTGCCAGCTCACCACTGATCGCCGGGAGGCGAACGACAGATACGCAGTATTTT. It codes for CASSPLIAGRRTTDTQYF. V gene TRBV18 combines with J gene TRBJ2-3, with 7 nucleotides matching TRBD2. The V gene's germline CDR1 is KGHSH and CDR2 LQKENI. The CDR3 is 18 amino acids. Trimming at V came to 1 base and at J to 3 bases, leaving 13 bases not matched to a gene.